The 10 T cell receptor beta chains below were found in one sample sequenced in a study of T cells in Graves' hyperthyroidism and ophthalmopathy. RNA transcripts gave rise to amplified TCR beta CDR3 regions. Primed by the HTBI set, a first-round RT-PCR was run on the TCR CDR3. TCRdb itself ran the multiplex PCR reads through MiXCR, one entry per CDR3 protein. In the table there are approximately 640,000 distinct CDR3 sequences, just under 45% of which are singletons. The sequencing input was peripheral blood or thyroid tissue (not recorded which). All receptors derive from an adult man with Graves' disease, either hyperthyroidism or ophthalmopathy (not recorded which).

In its sample, this clonotype was seen a few times. The chain is built from TRBV20-1 and TRBJ2-7, with D perhaps TRBD2 (5 bases). Deletions cut 6 bases from V and 3 bases from J, with 15 bases between. Germline assignment: CDR1 DFQATT and CDR2 SNEGSKA (reference sequence). The CDR3 has 13 amino acids. CDR3 protein: CSASPGTSYEQYF. The CDR3 DNA follows: TGCAGTGCCAGCCCAGGTACTAGCTACGAGCAGTACTTC.

This clonotype has a count of ten or more. This chain links TRBV19 with TRBJ1-1; 9 nucleotides align to TRBD1. The CDR3 extends over 11 amino acids. The junction had 7 bases not matched to a gene; V was cut back by 9 bases and J by 11 bases. Germline CDR1 reads LNHDA; CDR2 reads SQIVND (reference sequence). The CDR3 region has the DNA TGTGCCAGCATGGACAGGGGTTTGGCTTTCTTT. Its translation: CASMDRGLAFF.

V usage is TRBV9 and J usage is TRBJ1-1; the D is unclear. Germline V CDR1 and CDR2: SGDLS, YYNGEE. The ends were cut back, 4 bases at V and 7 bases at J, with 11 bases in the middle. The CDR3 sequence is 12 residues long. CDR3 bases: TGTGCCAGCAGCCACCCGGACGGTGAAGCTTTCTTT. Residues: CASSHPDGEAFF.

J is TRBJ2-1 and V is TRBV7-9, with a tentative D call TRBD2 (6 bases). With 1 base removed from V and 3 bases from J, the gap between germline ends came to 13 bases. The germline CDR1 and CDR2 sequences are SEHNR and FQNEAQ (reference sequence). This CDR3 comprises 16 residues. This CDR3 reads CASSLVGGMLYNEQFF. CDR3 nucleotide sequence: TGTGCCAGCAGCTTAGTTGGCGGGATGCTCTACAATGAGCAGTTCTTC.

The rearrangement joins TRBV7-2 to TRBJ2-5; 7 bases map to TRBD2. The CDR3 extends over 13 amino acids. V was clipped by 7 bases and J by 4 bases; unmatched bases: 6. CDR1 and CDR2 from the germline V gene are SGHTA and FQGNSA. Here the CDR3 DNA reads TGTGCCAGCACTCTGGGAGGGGTAGAGACCCAGTACTTC. Amino acids: CASTLGGVETQYF.

This clonotype was seen at least ten times. J is TRBJ2-7 and V is TRBV29-1; 7 bases are shared with TRBD1. Germline lookup yields CDR1 SQVTM and CDR2 ANQGSEA. The trim removed 7 bases at V and 3 bases at J, leaving 12 bases unmatched. This CDR3 contains 14 residues. In DNA, the CDR3 is TGCAGCGCCCATTCCGGACAGGTACTCTACGAGCAGTACTTC. Amino acids: CSAHSGQVLYEQYF.

The sample holds many counts of this clonotype. V gene TRBV7-6 combines with J gene TRBJ2-7; D tentatively fits TRBD1 or TRBD2 (7 bases each). Germline loops: CDR1 SGHVS, CDR2 FNYEAQ. V was pared by 3 bases and J by 6 bases, with 18 bases between. This CDR3 region has 15 residues. The CDR3 reads CASSFQTGRGGEQYF. CDR3 in DNA: TGTGCCAGCAGCTTTCAGACAGGGAGGGGTGGCGAGCAGTACTTC.

The rearrangement uses TRBV9 and TRBJ1-2, with 9 positions matching TRBD1. After removal of 4 bases from V and 1 base from J, the junction contained 14 bases not matched to a gene. CDR1 is SGDLS and CDR2 is YYNGEE in the germline V gene. The CDR3 is made up of 18 amino acids. The CDR3 sequence: CASSSTGGAGSDNYGYTF. CDR3 nucleotides: TGTGCCAGCAGCTCTACAGGGGGCGCAGGATCGGATAACTATGGCTACACCTTC.

A note on this clonotype: At one end the junction does not follow the germline gene, possibly because of a read error. This chain links TRBV10-3 with TRBJ1-2; D call uncertain. The CDR3 covers 13 residues. CDR1 ENHRY and CDR2 SYGVKD come from the germline V gene. The CDR3 region has the DNA TGTGCCATCAGAGAGATAGGGAACTATGGATACACCTTC. It translates to CAIREIGNYGYTF.

V is TRBV5-1 and J is TRBJ1-5; D is uncertain. Germline assignment: CDR1 SGHRS and CDR2 YFSETQ. CDR3 length: 15 residues. V dropped 0 bases and J dropped 8 bases, with 15 bases sitting between them. DNA for the CDR3: TGCGCCAGCAGCTTGGGTGGACGCTTTAGGAAGCCCCAGCATTTT. Its protein product is CASSLGGRFRKPQHF.